This is a list of T cell receptor beta chains from one sample in a study of blood T cell repertoires in COVID-19. Libraries were prepared by immunoSEQ multiplex PCR; TCRdb keeps only in-frame clonotypes and omits some of them. This table has about 190,000 clones, about 80% appearing once. Input material: peripheral blood. The receptors here all came from a man aged 55 to 70 with acute or convalescent COVID-19. Both conserved end residues are part of each CDR3.

J: TRBJ2-1; V: TRBV5-1; CDR3: CASSLASGVYNEQFF
J: TRBJ1-2; V: TRBV2; CDR3: CASNPGRTGIYTF
J: TRBJ2-1; V: TRBV9; CDR3: CASSDNNLAGVEDEQFF
J: TRBJ1-3; V: TRBV4-2; CDR3: CASSQDGGRGNTIYF
J: TRBJ1-5; V: TRBV28; CDR3: CTQTGNNQPQHF
J: TRBJ1-5; V: TRBV27; CDR3: CASSSDRVGNQPQHF
J: TRBJ1-4; V: TRBV15; CDR3: CATSQLHRQTDRVRELFF
J: TRBJ1-1; V: TRBV4-3; CDR3: CASSRGTGRNTEAFF
J: TRBJ2-1; V: TRBV24-1; CDR3: CATSDPGQREGVYNEQFF
J: TRBJ1-1; V: TRBV2; CDR3: CASNYFGNTEAFF
J: TRBJ2-7; V: TRBV10-1; CDR3: CASSESTDTYEQYF
J: TRBJ1-2; V: TRBV27; CDR3: CASSFQDFRGGYTF
J: TRBJ2-2; V: TRBV5-1; CDR3: CASSLVQGNGELFF
J: TRBJ1-6; V: TRBV18; CDR3: CASSPLAVESPLHF
J: TRBJ2-7; V: TRBV3-1/TRBV3-2; CDR3: CASSQDTTRTYEQYF
J: TRBJ2-3; V: TRBV7-8; CDR3: CASSRGGSTDTQYF
J: TRBJ2-5; V: TRBV2; CDR3: CASPKRVQETQYF
J: TRBJ2-1; V: TRBV20-1; CDR3: CSASSLEGAYNEQFF